This TCR beta chain was identified in a study of blood T cell repertoires in COVID-19 (dated by TCRdb to about 2020). Study-level background: Recovered participants in ImmuneRACE Cohort 3 were defined as having two consecutive negative NP/OP PCR tests, clearance from a healthcare professional, or resolution of symptoms. Samples from collaborators originated in the United States, Italy and Spain and spanned both the acute and convalescent phases of COVID-19. The material from the prospective study consisted of cDNA or gDNA derived from T cells, B-cell-depleted T cells, or PBMCs. The dataset comprised deeply sampled blood TCRbeta repertoires from subjects exposed to, actively infected with, or recovered from COVID-19. The repertoires were released in a freely available public database intended as a resource for research on the immune response to SARS-CoV-2. Samples were obtained from the ongoing ImmuneRACE study (first 160 participants) and from 950 to 1,500 subjects provided by 6 global collaborators. Nearly every sample came with metadata listing a de-identified subject ID, COVID-19 status, age in years and sex. Where HLA class I and class II types were available, the types were taken from metadata supplied by the sample provider, not from assay-based typing.

CDR3 length: 15 amino acids, cysteine to phenylalanine. The entry retains the CDR3 DNA only, 45 bases that are in frame from base 1. V is shortened by 1 base, J by 4 bases, and the region joining them spans 13 bases. CDR1 MNHEY and CDR2 SVGAGI are derived from the germline V gene. About this clone: Which antigen it targets is not known. Base qualities are not provided; no much larger clone lies one nucleotide away.

What the authors observed across the whole study: The amount of clinical and demographic metadata varied by source and participant and was provided uncurated.

In the prospective study, participants were roughly 18 to 95 years old, resided in 25 or so geographic areas of the United States, and were enrolled through a virtual design. Cohort assignment in the prospective study relied on participant-reported clinical history from a screening survey and a study questionnaire. Mobile phlebotomists in the prospective study collected whole blood, serum and a nasopharyngeal or oropharyngeal swab from every participant. Participants in the prospective study had the option to provide additional blood draws and questionnaires over a 2-month period. Before DNA extraction, blood samples from the prospective study were shipped at room temperature or frozen. The immunoSEQ Assay, a bias-controlled multiplex PCR, was used to amplify TCRbeta CDR3 regions from genomic DNA. As for how the authors treated the data: Nucleated cell counts per sample were estimated from amplification of reference gene primers within the assay. To quantify the absolute abundance of each unique TCRbeta CDR3 rearrangement, sequence reads were collapsed and filtered. For each sample, productive Simpson clonality was calculated as the square root of Simpson's diversity index over productive rearrangements. Drawn from immuneACCESS, this table holds only the in-frame rearrangements with V and J called that TCRdb kept. Clones are partly lost; checked studies trace under half to an unresolved V gene and leave the rest unexplained. The DNA gave D and trimming, while V, J and clone size come from that table. The sample table holds 200,000 to 250,000 clones, of which about nine tenths were seen once. The ten most abundant clones make up approximately 3% of the sample.

The clonotype was recovered from a woman between 50 and 59 years old in a cohort exposed to, infected with or recovered from COVID-19 (not recorded which). The sequenced sample consisted of PBMCs or T cells enriched from blood (not recorded which). The chain employs TRBV6-5 and TRBJ1-1, with the D gene uncertain. The nucleotide sequence is given as TGTGCCAGCAGTTACTGGGCAGAGCGGGGCACTGAAGCTTTCTTT. Its amino acids are CASSYWAERGTEAFF.